One T cell receptor (beta chain) is described in this entry. Its antigen is still unknown. Per-nucleotide qualities are absent, and no much larger clonotype sits a single base away. The sample is drawn from a study of blood T cell repertoires in COVID-19 (dated by TCRdb to about 2020). Looking at the study overall: Samples covering the acute and convalescent phases of COVID-19 were provided by collaborators in the United States, Italy and Spain. The prospective study material was composed of cDNA or gDNA derived from T cells, B-cell-depleted T cells, or PBMCs. Samples were obtained from the ongoing ImmuneRACE study (first 160 participants) and from some 1,200 subjects provided by 6 global collaborators. Where available, HLA class I and class II types were taken from metadata supplied by the sample provider and were not determined by assay-based typing. The repertoires were released in a freely available public database intended as a resource for research on the immune response to SARS-CoV-2. A de-identified subject ID, COVID-19 status, age in years and sex were almost always included in the sample metadata. Deeply sampled blood TCRbeta repertoires from subjects exposed to, actively infected with, or recovered from COVID-19 were included in the dataset. Points the paper makes about the study in general: How much clinical and demographic metadata was included differed by source and by participant, and the metadata was provided uncurated.

Trimming takes 11 bases from V and 4 bases from J, and the germline ends sit 14 bases apart. CDR1 and CDR2 are read off the germline V gene as ENHRY and SYGVKD. The cysteine opens and the phenylalanine closes a CDR3 of 13 amino acids. Only the CDR3 portion is preserved as DNA: 39 bases, with reading frame beginning at the first base. Collaborating institutions collected whole blood in K2EDTA tubes following their own protocols. Collaborator samples were shipped for TCRbeta analysis as frozen whole blood, isolated PBMCs, or DNA extracted from either sample type. The immunoSEQ Assay, a bias-controlled multiplex PCR, was used to amplify TCRbeta CDR3 regions from genomic DNA. As for how the authors treated the data: The number of nucleated cells in each sample was estimated by amplification of reference gene primers within the assay. To quantify the absolute abundance of each unique TCRbeta CDR3 rearrangement, sequence reads were collapsed and filtered. Productive Simpson clonality was computed per sample as the square root of Simpson's diversity index over productive rearrangements. TCRdb mirrors the immuneACCESS table, restricted to in-frame sequences. Some clones are absent from its copies; in checked studies, under half trace to an unresolved V gene, and the reason for the others is unknown. Clone size and V and J calls were adopted from that table, with D and trimming inferred from the DNA. Counted in this sample were around 250,000 clones; around four fifths of them appeared once. The top ten constitute around 6% of the sample.

The sequenced sample was peripheral blood. Recombination joined TRBV10-3 with TRBJ1-4; TRBD1 is possibly the D segment (5 matching bases). The receptor was derived from an older man with acute or convalescent COVID-19. The sequenced DNA is TGTGCCTCCGCAGGGTCTGGTAATGAAAAACTGTTTTTT. Translated, it gives CASAGSGNEKLFF.